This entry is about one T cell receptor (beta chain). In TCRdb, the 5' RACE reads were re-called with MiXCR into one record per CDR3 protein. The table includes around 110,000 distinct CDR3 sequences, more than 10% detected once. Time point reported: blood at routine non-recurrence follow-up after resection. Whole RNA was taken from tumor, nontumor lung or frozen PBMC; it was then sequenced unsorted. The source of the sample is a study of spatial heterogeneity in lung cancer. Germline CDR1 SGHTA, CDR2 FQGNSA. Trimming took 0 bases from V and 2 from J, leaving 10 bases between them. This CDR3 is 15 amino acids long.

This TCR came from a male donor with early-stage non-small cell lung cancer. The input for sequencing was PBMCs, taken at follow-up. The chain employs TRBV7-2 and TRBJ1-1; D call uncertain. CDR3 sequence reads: CASSLAVWKNTEAFF. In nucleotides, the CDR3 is TGTGCCAGCAGCTTAGCCGTATGGAAAAACACTGAAGCTTTCTTT.